This TCR beta chain is from a study of T cell repertoires in cytomegalovirus infection. The wider study: Selected CMV epitopes included recently identified HLA-C-restricted ones as well as well-studied HLA-B-restricted ones. TCR beta signatures that were public indicated CMV infection and matching HLA type.

Germline V gives CDR1 SGDLS, CDR2 YYNGEE. The CDR3 runs 14 residues. The V segment lost 3 bases and the J segment 4 bases; nucleotides outside the gene matches: 2. Study-level results: Carriage of CMV together with the relevant HLA was identifiable through cumulative public TCR beta family frequency. Within the response measured ex vivo, HLA-C-restricted CMV-specific TCR beta clonotypes were dominant.

TCRdb itself ran the reads through MiXCR, one entry per CDR3 protein. The sample yields 650,000 to 850,000 distinct CDR3 sequences, approximately 32% seen once. This clonotype showed up just a few times. The antigen is undetermined. This receptor was obtained from a human donor in good health (CMV status not recorded). Some clones in this sample may be carry-over from other donors' samples. The source was cultured CD8+ T cells from PBMCs, collected from culture after CMV antigen stimulation. This rearrangement joins TRBV9 to TRBJ1-5; 9 nucleotides agree with TRBD1. The CDR3 DNA reads as TGTGCCAGCAGCGGAGACAGGGGGAATCAGCCCCAGCATTTT. It is translated as CASSGDRGNQPQHF.